Described below is a single T cell receptor (beta chain) sequence and its context. Antigen specificity is unknown. Using immunoSEQ multiplex PCR, the repertoire was profiled, and TCRdb retains in-frame clones only, with some absent. The data show thousands of clones, about 83% seen once. This record comes from a study of PD-1 blockade in classical Hodgkin lymphoma. The study's findings and limits: Compared with healthy donors, newly diagnosed patients reportedly showed lower baseline TCR diversity. TCR diversity rose significantly by C4D1 in CD4+ but not CD8+ cells.

Germline V lookup: CDR1 SGHTA, CDR2 FQGNSA. The ends lost 5 bases at V and 5 bases at J; junction bases unmatched: 7. The CDR3 extends over 17 amino acids. In every patient, relapse followed autologous stem cell transplantation, while exposure to brentuximab vedotin differed. The sample was peripheral blood mononuclear cells (PBMCs), taken at baseline. This receptor was identified in a human donor with classical Hodgkin lymphoma. The V gene is TRBV7-2, the J gene TRBJ2-2, with TRBD2 identical over 14 bases. CDR3 sequence reads: CASSRGLAGVVTGELFF. In DNA form, the CDR3 reads TGTGCCAGCAGCCGGGGACTAGCGGGAGTTGTGACCGGGGAGCTGTTTTTT.